This record covers a single TCR beta chain. The antigen is not known. Generated by immunoSEQ multiplex PCR, the TCRdb table keeps only in-frame clones and is missing some. The sample has approximately 1,500,000 clones, around 97% seen once. This sample was taken from a study of shared clonotypes between healthy human individuals. Study findings and constraints: Estimated richness was generally greater in naive than memory subsets.

The V end was cut by 2 bases, the J end by 0 bases, with 11 bases between. The V gene's germline CDR1 is MNHNY and CDR2 SVGAGI (reference sequence). This CDR3 has 16 amino acids. The source is a man aged 25 to 40 in good health. Sequencing was carried out using naive CD4+ T cells sorted from blood. Stated subset: CD45RA+ positively selected. The V call is TRBV6-6, the J call TRBJ1-3, with D uncertain. CDR3 DNA sequence: TGTGCCAGCAGTTACCTGGGCGGGAGCTCTGGAAACACCATATATTTT. Residues: CASSYLGGSSGNTIYF.